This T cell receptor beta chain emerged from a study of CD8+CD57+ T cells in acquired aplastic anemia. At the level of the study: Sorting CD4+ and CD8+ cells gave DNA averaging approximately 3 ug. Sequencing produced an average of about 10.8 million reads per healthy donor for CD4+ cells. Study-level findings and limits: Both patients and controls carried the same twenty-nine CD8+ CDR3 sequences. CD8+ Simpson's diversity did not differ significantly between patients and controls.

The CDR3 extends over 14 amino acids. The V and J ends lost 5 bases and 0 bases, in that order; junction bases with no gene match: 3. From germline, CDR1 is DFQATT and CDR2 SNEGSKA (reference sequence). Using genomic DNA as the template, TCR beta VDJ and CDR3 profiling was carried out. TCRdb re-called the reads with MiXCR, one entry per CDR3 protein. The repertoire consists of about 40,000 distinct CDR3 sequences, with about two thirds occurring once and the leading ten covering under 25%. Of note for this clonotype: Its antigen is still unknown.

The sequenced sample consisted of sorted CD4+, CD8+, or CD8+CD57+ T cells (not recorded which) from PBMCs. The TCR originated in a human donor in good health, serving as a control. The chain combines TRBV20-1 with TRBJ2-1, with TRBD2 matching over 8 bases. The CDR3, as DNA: TGCAGTGCTCGTAGCGGGGCCTCCTACAATGAGCAGTTCTTC. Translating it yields CSARSGASYNEQFF.